A single sample is the source of the 23 T cell receptor beta chains below, sequenced in a study of blood T cell repertoires in COVID-19. Only in-frame clones appear in the TCRdb table, and some are missing; sequencing was by immunoSEQ multiplex PCR. The table records tens of thousands of clones, approximately 83% of them present only once. The sample taken for sequencing was peripheral blood. These receptors came from a woman older than 75 with COVID-19, enrolled during active disease.

The chain carries TRBV2 and TRBJ2-1, with 13 bases aligning to TRBD2. The CDR3 length is 14 residues. From germline, CDR1 is SNHLY and CDR2 FYNNEI. With V trimmed by 6 bases and J by 7 bases, 3 bases remained unmatched. The CDR3 loop reads CASSPGLAGNEQFF. The CDR3 DNA reads TGTGCCAGCAGCCCGGGACTAGCGGGGAATGAGCAGTTCTTC.

The V gene is TRBV5-4, the J gene TRBJ2-7; D may be TRBD2 (5 bases). The ends were cut back, 0 bases at V and 5 bases at J, with 9 bases in the middle. The CDR3 is 13 amino acids. CDR1 is SGHNT, CDR2 YYREEE, per germline (reference sequence). The CDR3 DNA follows: TGTGCCAGCAGCTTGGTTTCGGGGAACGAGCAGTACTTC. It codes for CASSLVSGNEQYF.

The chain links TRBV6-5 to TRBJ2-7; 7 nucleotides align to TRBD1. Germline V gene data show CDR1 as MNHEY and CDR2 as SVGAGI. This CDR3 is 14 amino acids long. Trimming cost V 6 bases and J 3 bases; bases outside gene matches: 8. The CDR3 DNA reads TGTGCCAGCAGGGTAGGCTGGACAGGCTACGAGCAGTACTTC. The encoded protein is CASRVGWTGYEQYF.

The chain links TRBV7-8 to TRBJ2-1; TRBD2 matches at 8 bases. Germline CDR1 SGHVS, CDR2 FQNEAQ. This CDR3 comprises 14 residues. Losses at the gene ends were 4 bases for V and 2 bases for J; bases not matched to a gene: 1. CDR3 sequence reads: CASSSGGPYNEQFF. Written as DNA, the CDR3 is TGTGCCAGCAGCTCGGGGGGGCCCTACAATGAGCAGTTCTTC. The whole variable domain, remainder taken from reference TRBV7-8 and TRBJ2-1, is GAGVSQSPRYKVAKRGQDVALRCDPISGHVSLFWYQQALGQGPEFLTYFQNEAQLDKSGLPSDRFFAERPEGSVSTLKIQRTQQEDSAVYLCASSSGGPYNEQFFGPGTRLTVL.

With regard to this clone: The sample holds other DNA sequences that translate to the same CDR3. This chain uses TRBV10-2 with TRBJ1-6, with D tentatively TRBD1 (5 bases). This CDR3 comprises 14 residues. Germline CDR1 is WSHSY and CDR2 is SAAADI. V was cut by 5 bases and J by 4 bases, with 9 bases left in between. The CDR3 DNA sequence: TGCGCCAGCAGTCCCCAGGGATATAATTCACCCCTCCACTTT. Residues: CASSPQGYNSPLHF.

This clone was detected once. The genes are TRBV5-1 and TRBJ1-1; 8 positions agree with TRBD1. V dropped 4 bases and J dropped 4; count of bases not matched to a gene: 6. The CDR3 is made up of 14 amino acids. Looked up from germline, CDR1 is SGHRS and CDR2 is YFSETQ. The CDR3 reads CASSPGQAGTEAFF. In nucleotides, the CDR3 is TGCGCCAGCAGCCCGGGACAGGCGGGCACTGAAGCTTTCTTT.

This chain links TRBV19 with TRBJ1-5, with D tentatively TRBD1 (6 bases). The CDR3 runs to 15 residues. CDR1 LNHDA and CDR2 SQIVND come from the germline V gene (reference sequence). V was clipped by 4 bases and J by 0 bases, with 10 bases between them. CDR3 amino acids: CASSSSGVSNQPQHF. CDR3 DNA: TGTGCCAGTAGTAGTTCAGGGGTTAGCAATCAGCCCCAGCATTTT.

The chain employs TRBV5-6 and TRBJ2-5; 9 nucleotides agree with TRBD1. This CDR3 contains 15 residues. J was trimmed by 5 bases and V by 0 bases; bases with no gene match: 5. Germline-derived CDR1 and CDR2 are SGHDT and YYEEEE. CDR3: CASSLGDRVRETQYF. CDR3 DNA: TGTGCCAGCAGCTTGGGGGACAGGGTTCGGGAGACCCAGTACTTC.

V is TRBV6-5 and J is TRBJ1-4; weak D call: TRBD1 (5 bases). The length of the CDR3 is 12 residues. Germline CDR1 and CDR2: MNHEY and SVGAGI. V dropped 6 bases and J dropped 10 bases, with 12 bases sitting between them. As DNA, the CDR3 is TGTGCCAGCAGGACAGCGGAGGGAAAACTGTTTTTT. Protein: CASRTAEGKLFF.

The chain combines TRBV6-2 or TRBV6-3 with TRBJ2-5, with unresolved D. Germline V gene sequence: CDR1 MNHEY, CDR2 SVGEGT. The CDR3 loop spans 13 amino acids. V was clipped by 2 bases and J by 7 bases, with 11 bases between them. CDR3 sequence: CASSYQVYGTQYF. The CDR3 DNA reads TGTGCCAGCAGTTACCAAGTCTACGGGACCCAGTACTTC.

The chain couples TRBV30 to TRBJ1-1, with D perhaps TRBD1 (6 bases). This CDR3 contains 13 residues. Between the trimmed V and J ends, which lost 4 bases and 0 bases, there was a span of 9 bases. Per germline, CDR1 GTSNPN and CDR2 SVGIG (reference sequence). The CDR3 is CAWNREMNTEAFF. The DNA for the CDR3 is TGTGCCTGGAACAGGGAAATGAACACTGAAGCTTTCTTT.

In its sample, this clone was seen once. The chain combines TRBV6-5 with TRBJ1-1; TRBD1 aligns across 9 bases. CDR1 is MNHEY and CDR2 is SVGAGI in the germline V gene. V gave up 0 bases and J gave up 3 bases; unmatched junction bases: 2. The CDR3 sequence is 15 residues long. The CDR3 nucleotides read TGTGCCAGCAGTTACTCGAGACAGGGGGACACTGAAGCTTTCTTT. It specifies CASSYSRQGDTEAFF.

This clone was seen once. The chain links TRBV5-1 to TRBJ2-1; maybe TRBD2 (6 bases). This CDR3 region has 11 residues. V was cut by 2 bases and J by 13 bases, with 10 bases left in between. Germline V gives CDR1 SGHRS, CDR2 YFSETQ. The CDR3 nucleotides are TGCGCCAGCAGCTTTGGGCGGGACCAGTTCTTC. The encoded protein is CASSFGRDQFF.

V is TRBV5-1 and J is TRBJ2-3, with a tentative D call TRBD1 (6 bases). This CDR3 is built from 16 residues. V was cut by 4 bases and J by 0 bases, with 15 bases left in between. Germline V CDR1 and CDR2: SGHRS, YFSETQ. This CDR3 is CASSDPGTISTDTQYF. The CDR3 DNA sequence: TGCGCCAGCAGCGACCCCGGGACAATTAGCACAGATACGCAGTATTTT. The variable domain in full, completed from reference TRBV5-1 and TRBJ2-3, reads KAGVTQTPRYLIKTRGQQVTLSCSPISGHRSVSWYQQTPGQGLQFLFEYFSETQRNKGNFPGRFSGRQFSNSRSEMNVSTLELGDSALYLCASSDPGTISTDTQYFGPGTRLTVL.

The V gene is TRBV30, the J gene TRBJ1-5, with TRBD1 as a possible D gene (5 bases). Germline V CDR1 and CDR2: GTSNPN, SVGIG (reference sequence). This CDR3 has 13 amino acids. Trimming removed 2 bases from V and 5 bases from J, with 10 bases in between. CDR3 sequence: CAWSPGDHQPQHF. CDR3 in DNA: TGTGCCTGGAGTCCGGGGGATCATCAGCCCCAGCATTTT.

The chain is built from TRBV7-2 and TRBJ1-2; 11 bases are shared with TRBD1. V lost 5 bases and J lost 3; bases outside the gene matches: 5. Germline V gives CDR1 SGHTA, CDR2 FQGNSA. The CDR3 extends over 15 amino acids. DNA of the CDR3: TGTGCCAGCAGCACGGACAGGGGGCATCACTATGGCTACACCTTC. This sequence encodes CASSTDRGHHYGYTF.

The sample holds one count of this clone. The chain couples TRBV5-1 to TRBJ2-3; TRBD2 might be the D (6 bases). Germline V lookup: CDR1 SGHRS, CDR2 YFSETQ. V was pared by 4 bases and J by 6 bases, with 15 bases between. The CDR3 has 14 residues. CDR3 in DNA: TGCGCCAGCAGCCTACTTATTCGGGAGGATACGCAGTATTTT. This translates into CASSLLIREDTQYF. Full variable domain (outside the CDR3, taken from reference TRBV5-1 and TRBJ2-3): KAGVTQTPRYLIKTRGQQVTLSCSPISGHRSVSWYQQTPGQGLQFLFEYFSETQRNKGNFPGRFSGRQFSNSRSEMNVSTLELGDSALYLCASSLLIREDTQYFGPGTRLTVL.

The sample holds one count of this clone. This rearrangement joins TRBV3-1 (or the pseudogene TRBV3-2) to TRBJ2-1; TRBD1 aligns across 8 bases. V gave up 4 bases and J gave up 8 bases; unmatched junction bases: 16. The germline CDR1 and CDR2 sequences are LGHDT and YNNKEL (reference sequence). The CDR3 consists of 17 residues. CDR3 in amino acids: CASSLRAGGAAGHEQFF. The CDR3 DNA reads TGTGCCAGCAGCCTCCGTGCAGGGGGCGCAGCAGGACATGAGCAGTTCTTC.

The chain joins TRBV7-2 to TRBJ1-1, with D hard to call. CDR1 SGHTA and CDR2 FQGNSA come from the germline V gene. Trimming shortened V by 4 bases and J by 7 bases, and 10 bases separated the two germline ends. The CDR3 contains 12 residues. CDR3 in amino acids: CASSSVGSEAFF. In DNA, the CDR3 is TGTGCCAGCAGCTCGGTAGGGAGTGAAGCTTTCTTT.

This chain links TRBV3-1 (or the pseudogene TRBV3-2) with TRBJ2-5; possible D gene TRBD1, 6 bases. The V and J ends lost 5 bases and 4 bases respectively, with 11 bases between them. The CDR3 totals 13 residues. Germline CDR1 reads LGHDT; CDR2 reads YNNKEL (reference sequence). The CDR3: CASSMAGVETQYF. The CDR3, as DNA: TGTGCCAGCAGCATGGCAGGGGTAGAGACCCAGTACTTC.

The V and J genes are TRBV27 and TRBJ1-3; possible D gene TRBD1, 6 bases. This CDR3 spans 14 amino acids. V was trimmed by 6 bases and J by 3 bases, leaving 12 bases between them. From germline, CDR1 is MNHEY and CDR2 SMNVEV (reference sequence). The CDR3 region is CASRATGFGNTIYF. The CDR3 DNA reads as TGTGCCAGCAGGGCTACAGGGTTTGGAAACACCATATATTTT.

This clone was counted only a few times. J is TRBJ2-7 and V is TRBV2, with D tentatively TRBD1 (6 bases). This CDR3 spans 12 amino acids. Germline V gene lookup returns CDR1 SNHLY and CDR2 FYNNEI. V lost 5 bases, J lost 5 bases, and 10 bases lay in between. The DNA for the CDR3 is TGTGCCAGCAGTTACCGGGACAACGAGCAGTACTTC. It codes for CASSYRDNEQYF.

This chain joins TRBV18 and TRBJ1-3; D gene unclear. Trimming pared 3 bases from V and 3 bases from J, leaving 3 bases between. The germline V gene encodes CDR1 KGHSH and CDR2 LQKENI. This CDR3 has 12 amino acids. The CDR3 bases are TGTGCCAGCTCACCCCTTGGAAACACCATATATTTT. Residues: CASSPLGNTIYF.